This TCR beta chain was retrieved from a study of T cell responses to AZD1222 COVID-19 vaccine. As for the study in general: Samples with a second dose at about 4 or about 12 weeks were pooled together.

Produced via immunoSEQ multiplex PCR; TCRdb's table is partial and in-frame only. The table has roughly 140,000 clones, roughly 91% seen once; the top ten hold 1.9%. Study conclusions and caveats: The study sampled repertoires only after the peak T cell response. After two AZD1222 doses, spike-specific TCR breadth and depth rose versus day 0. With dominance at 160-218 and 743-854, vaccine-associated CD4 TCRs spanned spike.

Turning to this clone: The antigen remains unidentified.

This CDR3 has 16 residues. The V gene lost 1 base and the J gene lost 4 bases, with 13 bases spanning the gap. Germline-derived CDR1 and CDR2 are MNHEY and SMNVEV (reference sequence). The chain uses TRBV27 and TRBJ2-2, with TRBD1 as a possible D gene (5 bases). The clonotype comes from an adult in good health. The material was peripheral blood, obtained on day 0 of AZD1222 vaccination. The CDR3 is CASSLYQGPSTGELFF. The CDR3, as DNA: TGTGCCAGCAGTTTATACCAGGGCCCTAGCACCGGGGAGCTGTTTTTT.